The sequence of this TCR beta chain was determined in a study of immune heterogeneity within non-small cell lung tumors. The wider study: Squamous cell carcinomas accounted for several of the tumors, non-squamous carcinomas for roughly 11, and 1 was not otherwise specified.

This clonotype has just a few counts. The antigen remains unidentified. A junction boundary mismatches the germline segment, possibly from a read error. Notes on the study in general: Identical dominant CDR3 beta clonotypes showed recurrence across tumor sites within a patient, and site-unique high-frequency clones were also present. Individual patients' high-frequency T-cell receptor beta clonotypes were largely distinct from one another.

TCR beta CDR3 amplification used multiplex PCR with 32 V and 13 J primers. TCRdb reanalysed the multiplex PCR reads using MiXCR and keeps one entry per CDR3 protein. The sample yields 10,000 to 13,000 distinct CDR3 sequences, just under 30% seen once. Samples each supplied approximately 0.55 ug of bulk tumor genomic DNA as template. Biopsy collection occurred during surgery, with several far-apart biopsies per primary tumor. Untreated, newly diagnosed non-small cell lung cancer patients underwent curative surgery. Study donors were patients with a new diagnosis of non-small cell lung cancer who underwent surgery with curative intent. The CDR3 is 17 residues long. The germline gives CDR1 SNHLY, CDR2 FYNNEI.

The sequenced sample consisted of lung tumor tissue. The TCR comes from a woman in her fifties or sixties with non-small cell lung cancer. The rearrangement links TRBV2 to TRBJ2-6, with 10 bases that match TRBD1. The CDR3 region has the DNA TGTGCCAGCAGTAGGGACAGGGGTTCCTCTGGGGACAACGTCCTGACTTTC. It codes for CASSRDRGSSGDNVLTF.